A single sample is the source of the 23 T cell receptor beta chains below, sequenced in a study of neurological immune-mediated disorders. One entry per CDR3 protein results from TCRdb running MiXCR on the 5' RACE reads. The sample lists some 65,000 distinct CDR3 sequences; 4.1% were seen once. The sequencing sample was made of PBMCs. The receptors were gathered from a man aged 50-59 years with multiple sclerosis.

The sample holds many counts of this clonotype. The rearrangement uses TRBV20-1 and TRBJ2-1; TRBD2 matches 8 bases. The CDR3 runs to 14 residues. The V gene end was trimmed by 6 bases and the J gene end by 6 bases; junction bases not matched to a gene: 10. Germline V lookup: CDR1 DFQATT, CDR2 SNEGSKA (reference sequence). In DNA form, the CDR3 reads TGCAGTGCCACGAGAAGCGGGGGTATCAATGAGCAGTTCTTC. It yields the protein CSATRSGGINEQFF.

This clonotype has at least ten counts. J is TRBJ1-1 and V is TRBV20-1; D gene ambiguous. Germline V gene sequence: CDR1 DFQATT, CDR2 SNEGSKA (reference sequence). The CDR3 loop spans 14 amino acids. Between the trimmed V and J ends, which lost 2 bases and 1 base, there was a span of 11 bases. For the CDR3, the DNA is TGCAGTGCTAGAAAGGGCAGCAAGAACACTGAAGCTTTCTTT. This sequence encodes CSARKGSKNTEAFF.

This clonotype was seen ten or more times. The chain uses TRBV20-1 and TRBJ2-2; 7 nucleotides align to TRBD1. The CDR3 totals 16 residues. CDR1 is DFQATT and CDR2 is SNEGSKA in the germline V gene (reference sequence). The junction had 11 bases not matched to a gene; V was cut back by 3 bases and J by 4 bases. CDR3 protein: CSARAPRAGGTGELFF. The CDR3 nucleotides read TGCAGTGCTAGGGCTCCAAGGGCAGGGGGCACCGGGGAGCTGTTTTTT.

This clonotype was picked up many times. This sequence joins TRBV6-6 and TRBJ2-7; TRBD1 matches 7 bases. The CDR3 is made up of 15 amino acids. J lost 2 bases, V lost 8 bases, and 12 bases had no gene match. The germline V gene encodes CDR1 MNHNY and CDR2 SVGAGI (reference sequence). CDR3 loop: CASASRQGPPYEQYF. The CDR3 region has the DNA TGTGCCAGCGCTTCCCGACAGGGCCCCCCCTACGAGCAGTACTTC.

This clonotype came up many times. The rearrangement joins TRBV5-6 to TRBJ1-2; no definite D call. The V end was cut by 3 bases, the J end by 3 bases, with 9 bases between. CDR3 length: 13 residues. The V gene's germline CDR1 is SGHDT and CDR2 YYEEEE. The CDR3 reads CASSSDGYYGYTF. DNA for the CDR3: TGTGCCAGCAGCTCTGACGGGTACTATGGCTACACCTTC. Variable domain in full (rest from reference TRBV5-6 and TRBJ1-2): DAGVTQSPTHLIKTRGQQVTLRCSPKSGHDTVSWYQQALGQGPQFIFQYYEEEERQRGNFPDRFSGHQFPNYSSELNVNALLLGDSALYLCASSSDGYYGYTFGSGTRLTVV.

Of note for this clonotype: One junction end does not reproduce the germline sequence, and a read error may be involved. The rearrangement joins TRBV20-1 to TRBJ2-1, with 8 bases lining up with TRBD2. The CDR3 contains 14 residues. The V gene's germline CDR1 is DFQATT and CDR2 SNEGSKA (reference sequence). CDR3 protein: CSARDGSLREAGLF. CDR3 DNA: TGCAGTGCTAGAGATGGGTCTTTGCGGGAGGCGGGGCTCTTC.

This clonotype was picked up many times. V usage is TRBV5-1 and J usage is TRBJ1-4; D uncertain. Germline V gene sequence: CDR1 SGHRS, CDR2 YFSETQ. The ends were cut back, 4 bases at V and 3 bases at J, with 7 bases in the middle. This CDR3 has 13 amino acids. The CDR3 DNA reads as TGCGCCAGCAGCCGGGTGCCTAATGAAAAACTGTTTTTT. Protein product: CASSRVPNEKLFF.

This clonotype has a handful of counts. The chain joins TRBV27 to TRBJ2-2; TRBD1 aligns across 7 bases. Per germline, CDR1 MNHEY and CDR2 SMNVEV (reference sequence). The V gene end was trimmed by 8 bases and the J gene end by 6 bases; junction bases not matched to a gene: 9. The CDR3 length is 14 residues. CDR3 residues: CASGRDSLSGELFF. CDR3 sequence (DNA): TGTGCCAGCGGCCGGGACAGTTTGTCCGGGGAGCTGTTTTTT.

This clonotype showed up many times. The V gene is TRBV5-1, the J gene TRBJ1-1; TRBD1 agrees at 7 bases. Germline-derived CDR1 and CDR2 are SGHRS and YFSETQ. Germline trimming cut 0 bases from V and 1 base from J; bases unmatched to any gene: 15. The CDR3 has 19 amino acids. This chain's CDR3 is CASSLGPGTAYNGNTEAFF. CDR3 sequence (DNA): TGCGCCAGCAGCTTGGGACCCGGGACAGCATATAACGGGAACACTGAAGCTTTCTTT.

This clonotype was observed at least ten times. V is TRBV10-3 and J is TRBJ1-1; no reliable D call. Trimming pared 6 bases from V and 1 base from J, leaving 9 bases between. The CDR3 spans 13 residues. CDR1 and CDR2 (germline): ENHRY, SYGVKD. DNA for the CDR3: TGTGCCATCAGCTCAAAATCGAACACTGAAGCTTTCTTT. This translates into CAISSKSNTEAFF.

In its sample, this clonotype was seen many times. A read error may account for a junction end that differs from germline. The chain uses TRBV5-6 and TRBJ1-6, with D perhaps TRBD1 (5 bases). This CDR3 has 16 amino acids. Germline loops: CDR1 SGHDT, CDR2 YYEEEE. The DNA for the CDR3 is TGTGCCAGCAGCCCACCAGACAGAGAGATTAATTCACCCCTCAACTTT. This codes for CASSPPDREINSPLNF.

This clonotype has more than one count but fewer than ten. Relative to the germline gene, one junction end is altered; a read error may explain this. The chain uses TRBV20-1 and TRBJ1-5; TRBD1 might be the D (5 bases). This CDR3 is 12 amino acids long. The germline V gene encodes CDR1 DFQATT and CDR2 SNEGSKA (reference sequence). CDR3 sequence: CSASPGHQPQNF. The CDR3 region has the DNA TGCAGTGCTAGTCCGGGGCATCAGCCCCAGAATTTT.

This clonotype was seen at least ten times. The chain recombines TRBV6-5 with TRBJ2-2; possibly TRBD1 for D (8 bases). The CDR3 extends over 14 amino acids. Germline V lookup: CDR1 MNHEY, CDR2 SVGAGI. V lost 8 bases and J 6 bases, leaving 16 bases between the germline ends. The CDR3 sequence: CASGRQGRAGELFF. CDR3 nucleotide sequence: TGTGCCAGCGGAAGACAGGGGAGGGCCGGGGAGCTGTTTTTT.

This clonotype has at least ten counts. CDR3 DNA sequence: TGCAGTGCTAGAAGGGACAGGGTGGGCGAGCAGTACGTC. It specifies CSARRDRVGEQYV. The rearrangement links TRBV20-1 to TRBJ2-7; the match to TRBD1 covers 9 bases. CDR3 length equals 13 residues. Germline V gives CDR1 DFQATT, CDR2 SNEGSKA (reference sequence). V gave up 2 bases and J gave up 6 bases; unmatched junction bases: 5.

This clonotype was detected ten times or more. The chain has TRBV5-1 and TRBJ2-3; perhaps D is TRBD1 or TRBD2 (5 bases each). Germline V gene sequence: CDR1 SGHRS, CDR2 YFSETQ. The CDR3 contains 13 residues. V shed 4 bases and J shed 5 bases, with 11 bases lying between them. CDR3 sequence: CASSPGLGDTQYF. In nucleotides, the CDR3 is TGCGCCAGCAGCCCGGGGCTTGGAGATACGCAGTATTTT.

Comment on this clonotype: Given a much more abundant clone one base away, this may be a read error. This chain uses TRBV20-1 with TRBJ2-3, with D perhaps TRBD2 (5 bases). CDR1 DFQATT and CDR2 SNEGSKA come from the germline V gene (reference sequence). This CDR3 spans 14 amino acids. The germline V and J ends were trimmed by 4 bases and 3 bases, with 14 bases remaining between them. CDR3 coding DNA: TGCAGTGCTAAACCGGGAATAGAAACAGATACGCAGTATTTT. Encoded protein: CSAKPGIETDTQYF.

With respect to this clonotype: This could be a read error, since a much larger clone is one nucleotide away. The chain carries TRBV20-1 and TRBJ2-5; TRBD2 is a possible D gene (5 bases). CDR1 and CDR2 (germline): DFQATT, SNEGSKA (reference sequence). V gave up 5 bases and J gave up 5 bases, with 12 bases separating them. The CDR3 totals 12 residues. The chain's CDR3 is CSAGGKMETQYF. The CDR3 DNA reads as TGCAGTGCTGGAGGAAAGATGGAGACCCAGTACTTC.

This clonotype has at least ten counts. V gene TRBV15 combines with J gene TRBJ1-2; TRBD1 aligns across 8 bases. Looked up from germline, CDR1 is LNHNV and CDR2 is YYDKDF (reference sequence). With 0 bases clipped from V and 4 bases from J, the junction kept 10 bases outside the gene matches. The CDR3 sequence is 17 residues long. The CDR3 is CATSRDGGQGISYGYTF. The CDR3 nucleotides read TGTGCCACCAGCAGAGATGGAGGACAGGGAATTTCCTATGGCTACACCTTC.

This clonotype was seen ten or more times. The V gene is TRBV28, the J gene TRBJ2-7; the match to TRBD1 covers 8 bases. The V segment lost 5 bases and the J segment 6 bases; nucleotides outside the gene matches: 9. There are 14 residues in the CDR3. Germline assignment: CDR1 MDHEN and CDR2 SYDVKM. This CDR3 is CASSPGTGIGEQYV. Written as DNA, the CDR3 is TGTGCCAGCAGTCCCGGGACAGGAATCGGCGAGCAGTACGTC.

This clonotype has a handful of counts. The CDR3 region is CSASGTGGFYYGYTF. For the CDR3, the DNA is TGCAGTGCTAGCGGGACAGGGGGGTTTTACTATGGCTACACCTTC. The chain couples TRBV20-1 to TRBJ1-2, with 11 bases that match TRBD1. Germline V lookup: CDR1 DFQATT, CDR2 SNEGSKA (reference sequence). The CDR3 is made up of 15 amino acids. With V trimmed by 3 bases and J by 3 bases, 6 bases remained unmatched.

This clonotype appeared many times. V gene TRBV11-2 combines with J gene TRBJ1-1; no clear D gene. The CDR3 spans 16 residues. The germline V gene encodes CDR1 SGHAT and CDR2 FQNNGV. V was shortened by 4 bases and J by 4 bases, with 19 bases between the two germline ends. The CDR3 nucleotides read TGTGCCAGCAGCTCGCGGTTGGCCGGCGGACGCACTGAAGCTTTCTTT. The encoded protein is CASSSRLAGGRTEAFF.

Ten or more counts support this clonotype. The chain carries TRBV13 and TRBJ2-2; 8 bases match TRBD2. This CDR3 is 15 amino acids long. Trimming at V came to 8 bases and at J to 4 bases, leaving 9 bases not matched to a gene. Germline-derived CDR1 and CDR2 are PRHDT and FYEKMQ (reference sequence). This CDR3 reads CASSEGLAGTGELFF. CDR3 DNA sequence: TGTGCCAGCTCAGAGGGCCTAGCGGGCACCGGGGAGCTGTTTTTT.

This clonotype was seen repeatedly, ten times or more. This chain joins TRBV10-3 and TRBJ2-3; 8 nucleotides line up with TRBD2. V lost 5 bases and J lost 0; bases outside the gene matches: 4. Germline CDR1 reads ENHRY; CDR2 reads SYGVKD. CDR3 size: 15 residues. The CDR3 loop is CAISHSGTSTDTQYF. In nucleotides, the CDR3 is TGTGCCATCAGTCATAGCGGGACTAGCACAGATACGCAGTATTTT.